Presented here are 28 T cell receptor beta chains from one specimen sequenced in a study of T-cell reconstitution after alpha-beta-depleted transplantation in children. Unique molecular identifiers tagged the TCRbeta library. MiXCR was run by TCRdb on the PCR reads, yielding one entry per CDR3 protein. This table holds about 60,000 distinct CDR3 sequences, roughly 46% found once. The specimen was PBMCs, mostly from graft donor cells, collected 360 days after TCRalphabeta/CD19-depleted stem cell transplant. Receptor source: a male patient younger than 18 who had a stem cell transplant for acute lymphoblastic leukemia, so the T cells may come from the graft donor.

This clonotype was detected once. The chain uses TRBV5-6 and TRBJ2-7; D is unresolved. With 0 bases removed from V and 7 bases from J, the gap between germline ends came to 8 bases. The V gene's germline CDR1 is SGHDT and CDR2 YYEEEE. CDR3 length: 12 residues. CDR3: CASSLGLKEQYF. CDR3 bases: TGTGCCAGCAGCTTGGGACTGAAGGAGCAGTACTTC.

This clonotype was observed a single time. The rearrangement uses TRBV12-3 or TRBV12-4 and TRBJ1-1; 8 bases line up with TRBD1. This CDR3 is built from 14 residues. V was clipped by 5 bases and J by 2 bases; unmatched bases: 4. CDR3 nucleotides: TGTGCCAGCAGTAGGGACAGGTTAAACACTGAAGCTTTCTTT. It codes for CASSRDRLNTEAFF.

The chain couples TRBV11-3 to TRBJ2-2; D might be TRBD1 or TRBD2, each matching 5 bases. CDR1 and CDR2 from the germline V gene are SGHNT and YENEEA. V was pared by 5 bases and J by 7 bases, with 14 bases between. CDR3 length: 14 amino acids. CDR3 in amino acids: CASSPGLVGGELFF. The CDR3 nucleotides read TGTGCCAGCAGCCCGGGGCTAGTCGGCGGGGAGCTGTTTTTT.

CDR3: CSVDSAYEQYF. DNA for the CDR3: TGCAGCGTTGATTCGGCTTACGAGCAGTACTTC. V is TRBV29-1 and J is TRBJ2-7; no reliable D call. Germline lookup yields CDR1 SQVTM and CDR2 ANQGSEA. V was pared by 3 bases and J by 4 bases, with 7 bases between. The CDR3 contains 11 residues.

The chain combines TRBV5-5 with TRBJ2-3, with D tentatively TRBD2 (6 bases). The germline V gene encodes CDR1 SGHKS and CDR2 YYEKEE (reference sequence). V was trimmed by 3 bases and J by 10 bases, leaving 24 bases between them. CDR3 length equals 16 residues. The CDR3 coding sequence is TGTGCCAGCAGCTGGGACGGGACTCCAATTTCCCTGCCGCAGTATTTT. It is translated as CASSWDGTPISLPQYF.

V usage is TRBV7-8 and J usage is TRBJ2-7, with 8 bases matching TRBD1. The CDR3 totals 16 residues. The trim removed 5 bases at V and 0 bases at J, leaving 9 bases unmatched. Per germline, CDR1 SGHVS and CDR2 FQNEAQ. The CDR3 region has the DNA TGTGCCAGCAGCATCTCGGGACAGGTCTTCTCCTACGAGCAGTACTTC. It encodes CASSISGQVFSYEQYF.

This clonotype was observed a few times. One junction end does not reproduce the germline sequence, and a read error may be involved. In DNA form, the CDR3 reads TGCTGCACAGATACGCAGTATTTT. Translating gives CCTDTQYF. The gene calls are TRBV27 and TRBJ2-3, with D uncertain. The CDR3 consists of 8 residues. Germline loops: CDR1 MNHEY, CDR2 SMNVEV (reference sequence).

The chain uses TRBV7-3 and TRBJ2-2; 8 bases agree with TRBD1. The V segment lost 5 bases and the J segment 3 bases; nucleotides outside the gene matches: 8. The germline gives CDR1 SGHTA, CDR2 FQGTGA. The CDR3 length is 16 residues. Here the CDR3 DNA reads TGTGCCAGCAGCCCCAATGACAGGGGCGACACCGGGGAGCTGTTTTTT. Encoded protein: CASSPNDRGDTGELFF.

The sample holds many counts of this clonotype. The chain recombines TRBV12-3 or TRBV12-4 with TRBJ2-5; D uncertain. CDR3 length: 14 residues. Trimming cost V 6 bases and J 2 bases, with 13 bases left between them. CDR3 nucleotides: TGTGCCAGCAGCTCGCCACTGCTACAAGAGACCCAGTACTTC. This translates into CASSSPLLQETQYF.

This clonotype came up once. The gene calls are TRBV6-4 and TRBJ1-1, with 7 nucleotides matching TRBD1. Germline CDR1 and CDR2: MRHNA and SNTAGT. V was clipped by 6 bases and J by 3 bases; unmatched bases: 7. The CDR3 sequence is 14 residues long. In DNA, the CDR3 is TGTGCCAGCAGAATGACAGGGAAGGACACTGAAGCTTTCTTT. Translating gives CASRMTGKDTEAFF.

The chain combines TRBV7-6 with TRBJ2-3, with 7 bases lining up with TRBD2. The CDR3 totals 15 residues. After removal of 5 bases from V and 0 bases from J, the junction contained 5 bases not matched to a gene. CDR1 and CDR2 from the germline V gene are SGHVS and FNYEAQ. This chain's CDR3 is CASSRAGGSTDTQYF. In DNA, the CDR3 is TGTGCCAGCAGCCGGGCCGGGGGGAGCACAGATACGCAGTATTTT.

J is TRBJ2-6 and V is TRBV20-1, with D maybe TRBD2 (5 bases). CDR1 is DFQATT and CDR2 is SNEGSKA in the germline V gene (reference sequence). The V gene lost 7 bases and the J gene lost 0 bases, with 16 bases spanning the gap. CDR3 length equals 16 residues. CDR3 residues: CSVIGPGISGANVLTF. The CDR3, as DNA: TGCAGTGTTATTGGACCGGGAATCTCTGGGGCCAACGTCCTGACTTTC.

The chain couples TRBV24-1 to TRBJ2-1; 9 positions match TRBD2. The CDR3 spans 17 residues. CDR1 KGHDR and CDR2 SFDVKD come from the germline V gene. The ends lost 0 bases at V and 1 base at J; junction bases unmatched: 3. The DNA for the CDR3 is TGTGCCACCAGTGATTTGGGGGCGGGAGGGTCCTACAATGAGCAGTTCTTC. This sequence encodes CATSDLGAGGSYNEQFF.

This chain connects TRBV20-1 to TRBJ2-1, with D unclear. This CDR3 is 16 amino acids long. V shed 0 bases and J shed 6 bases, with 18 bases lying between them. CDR1 DFQATT and CDR2 SNEGSKA come from the germline V gene (reference sequence). CDR3 residues: CSARDPMAKGFNEQFF. Written as DNA, the CDR3 is TGCAGTGCTAGAGATCCCATGGCCAAGGGTTTCAATGAGCAGTTCTTC.

This clonotype was detected only a few times. The CDR3 nucleotides are TGTGCCAGCAGCCATGAGACAGGGGCCCCCCTTTACTTC. Encoded protein: CASSHETGAPLYF. V and J are TRBV12-3 or TRBV12-4 and TRBJ2-7; 8 nucleotides match TRBD1. With 6 bases clipped from V and 13 bases from J, the junction kept 14 bases outside the gene matches. The CDR3 is 13 amino acids.

V gene TRBV4-3 combines with J gene TRBJ1-4, with D perhaps TRBD1 (6 bases). Germline V gene lookup returns CDR1 LGHNA and CDR2 YSLEER. CDR3 length: 15 amino acids. V gave up 0 bases and J gave up 4 bases, with 9 bases separating them. CDR3 DNA: TGCGCCAGCAGCCAAGATACCAGGGGTAATGAAAAACTGTTTTTT. Its translation: CASSQDTRGNEKLFF.

This clonotype was observed many times. The chain employs TRBV7-3 and TRBJ2-2, with TRBD2 as a possible D gene (5 bases). The CDR3 runs 15 residues. The germline V gene has CDR1 SGHTA and CDR2 FQGTGA. V lost 5 bases and J 0 bases, leaving 10 bases between the germline ends. The CDR3 DNA reads TGTGCCAGCAGCCCTAGAGGGCCGAACACCGGGGAGCTGTTTTTT. It codes for CASSPRGPNTGELFF. The entire variable domain, with the rest obtained from reference TRBV7-3 and TRBJ2-2, is as follows: GAGVSQTPSNKVTEKGKYVELRCDPISGHTALYWYRQSLGQGPEFLIYFQGTGAADDSGLPNDRFFAVRPEGSVSTLKIQRTERGDSAVYLCASSPRGPNTGELFFGEGSRLTVL.

The chain uses TRBV6-5 and TRBJ2-2; TRBD2 aligns across 8 bases. Germline V gene lookup returns CDR1 MNHEY and CDR2 SVGAGI. The CDR3 length is 17 residues. V lost 2 bases to trimming and J lost 2 bases; unmatched junction nucleotides: 7. CDR3 loop: CASSYRVTSGNTGELFF. CDR3 bases: TGTGCCAGCAGTTACAGGGTCACTAGCGGCAACACCGGGGAGCTGTTTTTT.

The V call is TRBV5-1, the J call TRBJ2-7; D gene ambiguous. There are 17 residues in the CDR3. The germline V and J ends were trimmed by 0 bases and 1 base, with 17 bases remaining between them. CDR1 and CDR2 from the germline V gene are SGHRS and YFSETQ. The CDR3 reads CASSLGADFPWSYEQYF. The CDR3 coding sequence is TGCGCCAGCAGCTTGGGGGCCGACTTCCCCTGGTCCTACGAGCAGTACTTC.

V is TRBV20-1 and J is TRBJ2-2; D unresolved. There are 11 residues in the CDR3. Germline values: CDR1 DFQATT, CDR2 SNEGSKA (reference sequence). Trimming pared 0 bases from V and 9 bases from J, leaving 5 bases between. The CDR3 nucleotides are TGCAGTGCTAGAGATAAGAGGGAGCTGTTTTTT. This codes for CSARDKRELFF.

The CDR3 DNA reads as TGTGCCAGCAGGCCGGCAGGGGGTCGTGAGCAGTTCTTC. Amino acid sequence: CASRPAGGREQFF. The J gene is TRBJ2-1, the V gene TRBV11-2; 7 bases map to TRBD1. This CDR3 region has 13 residues. Per germline, CDR1 SGHAT and CDR2 FQNNGV. Trimming removed 6 bases from V and 9 bases from J; junction bases left unmatched: 8.

The rearrangement uses TRBV7-6 and TRBJ2-7; weak D call: TRBD2 (6 bases). The germline gives CDR1 SGHVS, CDR2 FNYEAQ. This CDR3 has 13 residues. Trimming removed 1 base at V and 4 bases at J, with 8 bases between. CDR3 residues: CASSLEAGYEQYF. The CDR3 DNA follows: TGTGCCAGCAGCTTAGAAGCGGGTTACGAGCAGTACTTC.

The chain recombines TRBV20-1 with TRBJ2-7, with 10 bases lining up with TRBD2. The trim removed 4 bases at V and 4 bases at J, leaving 4 bases unmatched. Looked up from germline, CDR1 is DFQATT and CDR2 is SNEGSKA (reference sequence). The CDR3 has 13 residues. The CDR3 loop reads CSATLAGAYEQYF. The CDR3 coding sequence is TGCAGTGCTACCCTAGCGGGGGCTTACGAGCAGTACTTC.

This chain links TRBV5-1 with TRBJ2-2; TRBD1 or TRBD2 may be the D gene (5 bases each). The length of the CDR3 is 13 residues. V lost 7 bases and J 5 bases, leaving 12 bases between the germline ends. The germline V gene encodes CDR1 SGHRS and CDR2 YFSETQ. DNA of the CDR3: TGCGCCAGCCTCCCAGAGGGGACCGGGGAGCTGTTTTTT. Amino acid sequence: CASLPEGTGELFF. Complete variable domain (other parts from reference TRBV5-1 and TRBJ2-2): KAGVTQTPRYLIKTRGQQVTLSCSPISGHRSVSWYQQTPGQGLQFLFEYFSETQRNKGNFPGRFSGRQFSNSRSEMNVSTLELGDSALYLCASLPEGTGELFFGEGSRLTVL.

The chain recombines TRBV20-1 with TRBJ2-3; 9 bases agree with TRBD2. V shed 8 bases and J 4 bases; nucleotides not matched to a gene: 7. The CDR3 is made up of 13 amino acids. From germline, CDR1 is DFQATT and CDR2 SNEGSKA (reference sequence). The CDR3 nucleotides read TGCAGTCAACTAGCGGGCGTTTCAGATACGCAGTATTTT. As protein: CSQLAGVSDTQYF.

A few counts support this clonotype. The junction differs from germline at one of its ends, possibly a read error. The chain couples TRBV7-7 to TRBJ2-1; D remains unclear. Germline CDR1 reads SSHAT; CDR2 reads FNYEAQ (reference sequence). This CDR3 spans 13 amino acids. CDR3 region: CASSLRRDWEQFF. CDR3 coding DNA: TGTGCTAGCAGCTTGCGAAGGGATTGGGAGCAGTTCTTC.

The genes are TRBV7-7 and TRBJ2-3; D uncertain. Trimming removed 4 bases from V and 4 bases from J, with 15 bases in between. In germline, CDR1 is SSHAT, CDR2 FNYEAQ (reference sequence). CDR3 length equals 15 residues. CDR3 nucleotides: TGTGCCAGCAGCTCGGGTAAAGGCGGCCCAGATACGCAGTATTTT. It is translated as CASSSGKGGPDTQYF.

The sample holds a few counts of this clonotype. J is TRBJ1-2 and V is TRBV5-5; 7 bases are a match to TRBD1. The CDR3 is 14 residues long. The germline V gene encodes CDR1 SGHKS and CDR2 YYEKEE (reference sequence). V lost 4 bases and J lost 10; bases outside the gene matches: 13. CDR3 sequence: CASSGRDSSPPYTF. In DNA, the CDR3 is TGTGCCAGCAGCGGCCGGGACAGCTCGCCACCCTACACCTTC.